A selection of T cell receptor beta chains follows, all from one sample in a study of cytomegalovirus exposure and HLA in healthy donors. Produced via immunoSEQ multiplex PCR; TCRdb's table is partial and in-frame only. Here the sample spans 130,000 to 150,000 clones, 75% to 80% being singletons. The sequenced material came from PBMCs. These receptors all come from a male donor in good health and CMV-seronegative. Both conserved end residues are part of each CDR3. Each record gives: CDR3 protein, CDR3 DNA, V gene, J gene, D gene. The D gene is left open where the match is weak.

cdr3_aa: CASSSGTSGDTDTQYF
cdr3_nt: TGTGCCAGCAGCTCTGGGACTAGCGGGGACACAGATACGCAGTATTTT
v_call: TRBV7-8
j_call: TRBJ2-3
d_call: TRBD2

cdr3_aa: CASSQGAAASEQFF
cdr3_nt: TGTGCCAGCAGCCAAGGAGCAGCGGCCAGCGAGCAGTTCTTC
v_call: TRBV4-2
j_call: TRBJ2-1
d_call: -

cdr3_aa: CASRRETEAFF
cdr3_nt: TGCGCCAGCAGGAGGGAGACTGAAGCTTTCTTT
v_call: TRBV5-1
j_call: TRBJ1-1
d_call: -

cdr3_aa: CSVAPGSSYEQYF
cdr3_nt: TGCAGCGTTGCCCCAGGTAGCTCCTACGAGCAGTACTTC
v_call: TRBV29-1
j_call: TRBJ2-7
d_call: -

cdr3_aa: CASSVTGNTEAFF
cdr3_nt: TGTGCCAGCAGCGTTACAGGGAACACTGAAGCTTTCTTT
v_call: TRBV9
j_call: TRBJ1-1
d_call: -

cdr3_aa: CASRTTGVNSNQPQHF
cdr3_nt: TGTGCCAGCAGAACAACAGGGGTCAATAGCAATCAGCCCCAGCATTTT
v_call: TRBV6-6
j_call: TRBJ1-5
d_call: TRBD1

cdr3_aa: CASSAQTGGPQHF
cdr3_nt: TGTGCCAGTAGTGCCCAGACCGGGGGGCCCCAGCATTTT
v_call: TRBV19
j_call: TRBJ1-5
d_call: -

cdr3_aa: CASSGQQGAYEQYF
cdr3_nt: TGTGCCAGCAGTGGACAACAGGGGGCCTACGAGCAGTACTTC
v_call: TRBV6-1
j_call: TRBJ2-7
d_call: TRBD1

cdr3_aa: CASSSPGQGPYNEQFF
cdr3_nt: TGTGCCAGCAGCTCCCCCGGACAGGGGCCCTACAATGAGCAGTTCTTC
v_call: TRBV14
j_call: TRBJ2-1
d_call: TRBD1

cdr3_aa: CASSVVAGPYNEQFF
cdr3_nt: TGTGCCAGCAGCGTTGTAGCGGGACCCTACAATGAGCAGTTCTTC
v_call: TRBV9
j_call: TRBJ2-1
d_call: TRBD2